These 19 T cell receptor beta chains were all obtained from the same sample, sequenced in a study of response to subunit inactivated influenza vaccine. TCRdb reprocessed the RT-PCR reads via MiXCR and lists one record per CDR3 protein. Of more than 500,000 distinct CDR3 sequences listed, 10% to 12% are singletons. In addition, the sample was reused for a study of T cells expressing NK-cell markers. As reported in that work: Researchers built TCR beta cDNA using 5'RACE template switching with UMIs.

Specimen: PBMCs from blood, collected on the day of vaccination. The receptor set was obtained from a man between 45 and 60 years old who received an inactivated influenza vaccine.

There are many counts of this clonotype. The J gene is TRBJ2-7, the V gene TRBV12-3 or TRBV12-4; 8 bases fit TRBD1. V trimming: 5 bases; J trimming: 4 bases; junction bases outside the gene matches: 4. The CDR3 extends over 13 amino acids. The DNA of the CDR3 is TGTGCCAGCAGTCGACAGGGGCCGTACGAGCAGTACTTC. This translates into CASSRQGPYEQYF.

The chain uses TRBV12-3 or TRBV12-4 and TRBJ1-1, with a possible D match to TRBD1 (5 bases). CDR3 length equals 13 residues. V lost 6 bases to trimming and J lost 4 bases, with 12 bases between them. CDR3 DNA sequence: TGTGCCAGCAGGCAAAACAGGATCACTGAAGCTTTCTTT. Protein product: CASRQNRITEAFF.

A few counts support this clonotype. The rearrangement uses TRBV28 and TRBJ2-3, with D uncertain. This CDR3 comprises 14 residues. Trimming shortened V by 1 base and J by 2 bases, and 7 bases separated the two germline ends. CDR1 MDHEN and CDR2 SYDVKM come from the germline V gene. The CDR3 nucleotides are TGTGCCAGCAGTTTATTAATATTCACAGATACGCAGTATTTT. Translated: CASSLLIFTDTQYF.

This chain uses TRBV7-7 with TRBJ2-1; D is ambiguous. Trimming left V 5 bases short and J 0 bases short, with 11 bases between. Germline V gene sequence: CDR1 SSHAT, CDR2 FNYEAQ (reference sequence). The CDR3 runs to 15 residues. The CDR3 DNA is TGTGCCAGCAGCCCCGATTGGAGCTCCTACAATGAGCAGTTCTTC. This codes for CASSPDWSSYNEQFF.

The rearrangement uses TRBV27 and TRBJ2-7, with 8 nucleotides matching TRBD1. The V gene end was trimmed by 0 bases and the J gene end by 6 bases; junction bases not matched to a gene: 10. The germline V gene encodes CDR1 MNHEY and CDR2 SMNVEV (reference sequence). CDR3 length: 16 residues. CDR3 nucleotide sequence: TGTGCCAGCAGTTTATCGATCAGGTCAGGGGGCGTCGAGCAGTACTTC. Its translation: CASSLSIRSGGVEQYF.

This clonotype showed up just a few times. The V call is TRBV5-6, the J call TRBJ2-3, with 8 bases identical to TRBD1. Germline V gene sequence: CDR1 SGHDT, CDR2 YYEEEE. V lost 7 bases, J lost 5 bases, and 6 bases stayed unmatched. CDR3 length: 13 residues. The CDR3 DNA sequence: TGTGCCAGCCGGGGACAGGCCGGAGATACGCAGTATTTT. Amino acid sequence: CASRGQAGDTQYF.

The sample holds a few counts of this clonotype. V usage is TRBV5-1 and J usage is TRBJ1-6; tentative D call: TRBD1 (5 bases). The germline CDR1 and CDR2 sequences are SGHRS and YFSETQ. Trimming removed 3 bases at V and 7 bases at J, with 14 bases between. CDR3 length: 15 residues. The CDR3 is CASSSREGSNSPLHF. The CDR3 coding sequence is TGCGCCAGCAGCTCCAGGGAGGGGTCCAATTCACCCCTCCACTTT.

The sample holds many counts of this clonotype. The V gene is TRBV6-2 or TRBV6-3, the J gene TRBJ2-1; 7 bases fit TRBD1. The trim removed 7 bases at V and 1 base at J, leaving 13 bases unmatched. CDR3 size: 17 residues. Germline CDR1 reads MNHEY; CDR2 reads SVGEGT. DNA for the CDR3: TGTGCCAGCAAAGTTAAAACAGGGGCTCCTTCCTACAATGAGCAGTTCTTC. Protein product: CASKVKTGAPSYNEQFF.

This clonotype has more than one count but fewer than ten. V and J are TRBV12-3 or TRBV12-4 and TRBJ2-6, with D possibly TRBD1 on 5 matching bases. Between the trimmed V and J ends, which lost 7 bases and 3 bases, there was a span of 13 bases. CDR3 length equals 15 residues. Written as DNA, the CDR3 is TGTGCCAGCACCATCCAGGGTGTTGGGGCCAACGTCCTGACTTTC. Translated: CASTIQGVGANVLTF.

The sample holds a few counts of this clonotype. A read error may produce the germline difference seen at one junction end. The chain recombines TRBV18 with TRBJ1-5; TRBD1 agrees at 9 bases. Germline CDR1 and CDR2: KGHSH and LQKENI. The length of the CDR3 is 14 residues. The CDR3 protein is CASSPQGANQPQHF. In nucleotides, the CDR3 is TGTGCCAGCTCGCCACAGGGGGCCAATCAGCCCCAGCATTTT.

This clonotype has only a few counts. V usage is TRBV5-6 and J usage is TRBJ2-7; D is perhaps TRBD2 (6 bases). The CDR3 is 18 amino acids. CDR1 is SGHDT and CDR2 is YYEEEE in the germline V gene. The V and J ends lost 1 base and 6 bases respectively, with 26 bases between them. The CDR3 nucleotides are TGTGCCAGCAGCTTGCGAGACTCATGGCGGAGGGCGACATCCGAGCAGTACTTC. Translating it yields CASSLRDSWRRATSEQYF. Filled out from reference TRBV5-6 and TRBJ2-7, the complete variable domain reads DAGVTQSPTHLIKTRGQQVTLRCSPKSGHDTVSWYQQALGQGPQFIFQYYEEEERQRGNFPDRFSGHQFPNYSSELNVNALLLGDSALYLCASSLRDSWRRATSEQYFGPGTRLTVT.

This CDR3 is CAWTRSSGRGETQYF. Here the CDR3 DNA reads TGTGCCTGGACAAGATCTAGCGGGAGGGGAGAGACCCAGTACTTC. The chain employs TRBV30 and TRBJ2-5; 12 nucleotides match TRBD2. Germline V gene sequence: CDR1 GTSNPN, CDR2 SVGIG (reference sequence). CDR3 length: 15 amino acids. V was pared by 4 bases and J by 4 bases, with 7 bases of the junction left unmatched.

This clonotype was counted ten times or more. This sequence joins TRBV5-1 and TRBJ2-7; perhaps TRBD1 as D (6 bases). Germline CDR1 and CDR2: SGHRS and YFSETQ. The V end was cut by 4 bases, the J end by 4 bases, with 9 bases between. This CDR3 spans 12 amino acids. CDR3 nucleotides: TGCGCCAGCAGCGTCCAGGGGTACGAGCAGTACTTC. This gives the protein CASSVQGYEQYF.

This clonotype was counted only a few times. This chain's CDR3 is CASSPRGGLAGENEQFF. In nucleotides, the CDR3 is TGCGCCAGCAGCCCTCGGGGAGGACTAGCGGGAGAAAATGAGCAGTTCTTC. The chain joins TRBV5-1 to TRBJ2-1; the match to TRBD2 covers 13 bases. V shed 4 bases, J shed 7 bases, and the junction held 11 bases outside the gene matches. Germline V gives CDR1 SGHRS, CDR2 YFSETQ. This CDR3 comprises 17 residues.

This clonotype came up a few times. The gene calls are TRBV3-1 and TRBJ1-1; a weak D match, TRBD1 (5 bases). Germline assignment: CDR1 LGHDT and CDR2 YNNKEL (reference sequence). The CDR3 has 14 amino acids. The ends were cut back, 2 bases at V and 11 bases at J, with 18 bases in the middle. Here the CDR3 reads CASSQSQGRFGAFF. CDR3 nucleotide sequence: TGTGCCAGCAGCCAATCCCAGGGCAGGTTCGGGGCTTTCTTT.

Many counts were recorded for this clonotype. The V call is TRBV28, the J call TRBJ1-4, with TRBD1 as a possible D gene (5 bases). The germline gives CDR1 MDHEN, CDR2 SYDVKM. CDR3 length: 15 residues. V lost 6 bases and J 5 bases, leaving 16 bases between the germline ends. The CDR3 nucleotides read TGTGCCAGCAGGCCGGGACGGCGCCCAAATGAAAAACTGTTTTTT. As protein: CASRPGRRPNEKLFF.

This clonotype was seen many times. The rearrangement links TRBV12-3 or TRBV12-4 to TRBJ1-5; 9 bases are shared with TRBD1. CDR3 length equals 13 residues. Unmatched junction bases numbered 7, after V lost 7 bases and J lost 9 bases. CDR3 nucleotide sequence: TGTGCCAGCACCCCGGGACAGGGTTCGCCCCAGCATTTT. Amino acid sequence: CASTPGQGSPQHF.

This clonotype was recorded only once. The CDR3 protein is CASSSIQGSSYEQYF. CDR3 nucleotides: TGTGCCAGCAGTTCCATACAGGGGTCCTCCTACGAGCAGTACTTC. The chain is built from TRBV6-2 or TRBV6-3 and TRBJ2-7, with 7 bases lining up with TRBD1. Losses at the gene ends were 4 bases for V and 0 bases for J; bases not matched to a gene: 6. The CDR3 is 15 residues long. CDR1 and CDR2 from the germline V gene are MNHEY and SVGEGT.

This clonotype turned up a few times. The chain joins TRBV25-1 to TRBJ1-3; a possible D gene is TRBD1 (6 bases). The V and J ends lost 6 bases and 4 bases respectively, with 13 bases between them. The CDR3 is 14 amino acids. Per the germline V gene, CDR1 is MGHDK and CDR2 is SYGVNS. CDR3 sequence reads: CASRASGAGNTIYF. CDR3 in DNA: TGTGCCAGCAGGGCCTCAGGGGCGGGAAACACCATATATTTT.